Below are 5 T cell receptor beta chains sequenced from a single sample in a study of graft-versus-host responses after intestinal transplantation. What these receptors recognize is not known. TCRdb's copy holds only in-frame clones and misses some; the assay was immunoSEQ multiplex PCR. Of more than 80,000 clones in the sample, over 80% were seen once. This specimen was unstimulated CD8+ T cells sorted from spleen or lymph node cells, taken before intestinal transplant. The receptors shown here come from a human donor who received an intestinal transplant.

The chain links TRBV9 to TRBJ2-1; TRBD2 matches 13 bases. Germline assignment: CDR1 SGDLS and CDR2 YYNGEE. The CDR3 is 19 residues long. The ends lost 0 bases at V and 8 bases at J; junction bases unmatched: 14. The CDR3 sequence is CASSVGGGSGTSGTDEQFF. As DNA, the CDR3 is TGTGCCAGCAGCGTAGGCGGGGGGTCCGGGACTAGCGGGACGGATGAGCAGTTCTTC.

This clone was seen only once. It is unclear where the CDR3 begins or ends on the DNA, so no DNA is shown, and the CDR3 is as TCRdb lists it. The CDR3 loop reads CASSFASGATDTQYF. This chain connects TRBV12-1 to TRBJ2-3; TRBD2 is the table's D call and was not checked against the DNA. TRBV12-1 counts as a pseudogene. Both ends counted, the CDR3 spans 15 residues.

This clone was counted once. The chain links TRBV2 to TRBJ2-3, with D tentatively TRBD2 (6 bases). Trimming shortened V by 6 bases and J by 0 bases, and 13 bases separated the two germline ends. Germline V gene data show CDR1 as SNHLY and CDR2 as FYNNEI. The CDR3 loop spans 15 amino acids. The CDR3: CASRPGLLSTDTQYF. CDR3 coding DNA: TGTGCCAGCAGGCCGGGACTCCTAAGCACAGATACGCAGTATTTT.

This clone appeared a few times. V is TRBV2 and J is TRBJ1-2; D may be TRBD1 (6 bases). The CDR3 runs 13 residues. Germline V CDR1 and CDR2: SNHLY, FYNNEI. With 9 bases removed from V and 3 bases from J, the gap between germline ends came to 14 bases. Here the CDR3 reads CARRQAPYYGYTF. The CDR3 nucleotides are TGTGCCAGGCGACAGGCTCCCTACTATGGCTACACCTTC.

The chain joins TRBV6-5 to TRBJ2-2; 13 bases align to TRBD2. The J segment lost 7 bases and the V segment lost 8 bases, leaving 7 bases of the junction unmatched. This CDR3 is 15 amino acids long. Germline-derived CDR1 and CDR2 are MNHEY and SVGAGI. CDR3 in DNA: TGTGCCAGCCTAACTACTAGCGGGGGGGTCGGGGAGCTGTTTTTT. It is translated as CASLTTSGGVGELFF.